This T cell receptor (beta chain) was found in a study of shared T cell receptors in the human thymus. Per germline, CDR1 SGDLS and CDR2 YYNGEE. This CDR3 comprises 16 residues. V shed 4 bases and J 1 base; nucleotides not matched to a gene: 7. Assay used: immunoSEQ multiplex PCR; TCRdb lists only in-frame clones, some missing. The data hold about 730,000 clones, with 70% to 90% observed a single time. Separately, the same data were catalogued under a study of human thymus T cells.

The chain employs TRBV9 and TRBJ1-1; 10 bases line up with TRBD1. Sequencing was carried out using thymocytes. The origin of this receptor is a girl under three years old with a congenital heart defect. For the CDR3, the DNA is TGTGCCAGCAGCTCCGGGACAGGGGCCTCGAACACTGAAGCTTTCTTT. Its translation: CASSSGTGASNTEAFF.